One sample yielded the 5 T cell receptor beta chains listed below, sequenced in a study of T cell changes during pregnancy in multiple sclerosis. The data were produced by immunoSEQ multiplex PCR, yet TCRdb's version contains in-frame clones alone and is incomplete. The table includes 70,000 or so clones, 80% to 95% detected once. Material: CD4+ T cells from peripheral blood mononuclear cells, obtained after pregnancy. These receptors were collected from a female donor with multiple sclerosis, enrolled in a pregnancy study.

The V call is TRBV6-5, the J call TRBJ2-7, with D tentatively TRBD1 (6 bases). Germline V gene lookup returns CDR1 MNHEY and CDR2 SVGAGI. This CDR3 region has 14 residues. The V and J ends lost 0 bases and 3 bases respectively, with 9 bases between them. CDR3 nucleotides: TGTGCCAGCAGTTACTCAACAGGGCGCTACGAGCAGTACTTC. It translates to CASSYSTGRYEQYF.

The chain is built from TRBV2 and TRBJ2-7; 9 bases map to TRBD1. V dropped 6 bases and J dropped 3; count of bases not matched to a gene: 6. The CDR3 totals 14 residues. Germline values: CDR1 SNHLY, CDR2 FYNNEI. This CDR3 is CASRPGTGFYEQYF. The CDR3 DNA follows: TGTGCCAGCAGACCCGGGACAGGGTTCTACGAGCAGTACTTC.

This clone was observed once. J is TRBJ2-1 and V is TRBV15; D is uncertain. The CDR3 is made up of 13 amino acids. V was cut by 1 base and J by 6 bases, with 7 bases left in between. Germline CDR1 and CDR2: LNHNV and YYDKDF (reference sequence). The CDR3 coding sequence is TGTGCCACCAGCAGAGGTATCCGCAATGAGCAGTTCTTC. As protein: CATSRGIRNEQFF.

The chain uses TRBV7-6 and TRBJ1-5; D not resolved. With 1 base removed from V and 5 bases from J, the gap between germline ends came to 6 bases. The germline V gene encodes CDR1 SGHVS and CDR2 FNYEAQ. The CDR3 runs to 13 residues. The CDR3 nucleotides are TGTGCCAGCAGCTTAGGGGCCGATCAGCCCCAGCATTTT. Residues: CASSLGADQPQHF.

This chain connects TRBV30 to TRBJ2-5; TRBD2 matches at 9 bases. The germline V gene encodes CDR1 GTSNPN and CDR2 SVGIG (reference sequence). Trimming cost V 4 bases and J 5 bases; bases outside gene matches: 8. There are 14 residues in the CDR3. The CDR3 here is CAWKKRGAQETQYF. The CDR3 DNA reads TGTGCCTGGAAGAAGCGGGGGGCCCAGGAGACCCAGTACTTC.